This TCR beta chain appears in the sequencing data of a study of tumor-infiltrating lymphocytes in localized non-small cell lung cancer. As for the study in general: Some samples were collected after neoadjuvant chemotherapy; smokers, never-smokers and several histologies were included. From each patient, both tumor and uninvolved lung, non-adjacent to tumor, were sampled. Study findings and constraints: Technical variation could not be separated from intratumor heterogeneity here. Tumors had more T cell infiltration than uninvolved lung, per TCRbeta sequencing and CD3 counts.

Trimming took off 0 bases at V and 8 bases at J, with 14 bases between the two ends. From germline, CDR1 is SGHRS and CDR2 YFSETQ. The CDR3 spans 15 residues. The repertoire was sequenced with immunoSEQ multiplex PCR; TCRdb's copy has only in-frame clones and lacks some. The sample has about 8,900 clones; 65% to 80% are singletons. Remarks on this clone: Its antigen remains unidentified.

Source material: uninvolved lung tissue not adjacent to the tumor. V is TRBV5-1 and J is TRBJ1-4; possible D gene TRBD1, 6 bases. The receptor was derived from a human donor with non-small cell lung cancer. CDR3 bases: TGCGCCAGCAGCTTGGAAGTCAGTGGGGGCGAAAAACTGTTTTTT. Its translation is CASSLEVSGGEKLFF.